The source of this T cell receptor beta chain is a study of read filtering for tumor transcriptome and immune sequencing. Study-level findings and limits: In IR-seq, single-read clonotypes were 70% to 85% of clonotypes but approximately 3.5% of reads. IR-seq and RNA-seq agreed better without single-read clonotypes.

The CDR3 is made up of 15 amino acids. Between the trimmed V and J ends, which lost 7 bases and 4 bases, there was a span of 16 bases. CDR1 is MGHDK, CDR2 SYGVNS, per germline. At least ten counts were recorded for this clonotype. Antigen unknown. From roughly 0.4 ug of RNA, a library with molecular barcoded alpha/delta and beta/gamma adaptors was made. TCRdb processed the reads anew with MiXCR; each CDR3 protein has one entry. The table has tens of thousands of distinct CDR3 sequences, less than 25% seen once. The sample was a population of CD138-negative cells sorted from bone marrow. The TCR was taken from a donor aged 40 or older with multiple myeloma. The J gene is TRBJ2-2, the V gene TRBV25-1; either TRBD1 or TRBD2 may supply D (5 bases each). The CDR3 DNA follows: TGTGCCAGCACCATCGGGACCGGGCCCACCGGGGAGCTGTTTTTT. Encoded protein: CASTIGTGPTGELFF.